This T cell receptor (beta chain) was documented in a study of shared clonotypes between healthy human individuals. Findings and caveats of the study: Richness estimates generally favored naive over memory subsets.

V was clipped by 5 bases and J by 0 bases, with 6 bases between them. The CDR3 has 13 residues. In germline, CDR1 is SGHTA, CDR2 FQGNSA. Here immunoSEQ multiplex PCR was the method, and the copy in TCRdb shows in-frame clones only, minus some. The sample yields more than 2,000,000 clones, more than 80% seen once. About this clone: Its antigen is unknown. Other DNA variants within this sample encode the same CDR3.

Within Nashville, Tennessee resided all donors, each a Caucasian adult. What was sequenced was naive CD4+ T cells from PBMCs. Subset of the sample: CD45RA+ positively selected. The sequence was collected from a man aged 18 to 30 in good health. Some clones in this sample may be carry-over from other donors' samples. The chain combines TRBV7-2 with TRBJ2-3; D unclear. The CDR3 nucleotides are TGTGCCAGCAGCCTCCTTAGCACAGATACGCAGTATTTT. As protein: CASSLLSTDTQYF.